This entry lists 32 T cell receptor beta chains sequenced from one sample in a study of blood T cell repertoires in COVID-19. The protocol was immunoSEQ multiplex PCR, while the TCRdb copy is restricted to in-frame clones and leaves out a portion. The data contain roughly 320,000 clones, about nine tenths of them seen just once; the ten biggest clones take up 3.5% to 5%. The sequencing input was PBMCs or T cells enriched from blood (not recorded which). These receptors all stem from a man aged 25 to 45 who had recovered from COVID-19.

The chain recombines TRBV3-1 (or the pseudogene TRBV3-2) with TRBJ2-4; D possibly corresponds to TRBD1 (6 bases). CDR1 is LGHDT and CDR2 is YNNKEL in the germline V gene (reference sequence). Trimming pared 1 base from V and 1 base from J, leaving 11 bases between. This CDR3 comprises 16 residues. As DNA, the CDR3 is TGTGCCAGCAGCCAAGTCCCAGGGGCGGCCAAAAACATTCAGTACTTC. This codes for CASSQVPGAAKNIQYF.

V and J are TRBV5-1 and TRBJ1-6; 7 bases map to TRBD1. This CDR3 spans 17 amino acids. V was clipped by 4 bases and J by 0 bases; unmatched bases: 7. The germline CDR1 and CDR2 sequences are SGHRS and YFSETQ. CDR3 loop: CASSALQGDSYNSPLHF. The CDR3 DNA follows: TGCGCCAGCAGCGCCCTTCAGGGGGACTCCTATAATTCACCCCTCCACTTT.

As regards this clone: Other DNA sequences in this sample translate to the same CDR3. The chain couples TRBV5-1 to TRBJ1-1; D is unresolved. CDR1 is SGHRS, CDR2 YFSETQ, per germline. The length of the CDR3 is 13 residues. The V end was cut by 0 bases, the J end by 5 bases, with 8 bases between. The CDR3 DNA is TGCGCCAGCAGCTTGGGGGCTGGGACTGAAGCTTTCTTT. Protein sequence: CASSLGAGTEAFF.

The rearrangement joins TRBV14 to TRBJ2-7; D is possibly TRBD1 (6 bases). The V and J ends lost 0 bases and 6 bases respectively, with 18 bases between them. CDR3 length: 16 amino acids. Germline CDR1 SGHDN, CDR2 FVKESK. CDR3: CASSQEPRGSFIEQYF. The CDR3 DNA reads TGTGCCAGCAGCCAAGAACCTAGGGGGAGTTTCATCGAGCAGTACTTC.

V is TRBV27 and J is TRBJ2-2; D is ambiguous. V was shortened by 4 bases and J by 3 bases, with 3 bases between the two germline ends. Germline assignment: CDR1 MNHEY and CDR2 SMNVEV (reference sequence). This CDR3 contains 12 residues. In DNA form, the CDR3 reads TGTGCCAGCAGTTCATACACCGGGGAGCTGTTTTTT. This gives the protein CASSSYTGELFF.

This chain connects TRBV7-9 to TRBJ1-1; 7 bases align to TRBD1. Trimming at V came to 1 base and at J to 6 bases, leaving 8 bases not matched to a gene. The germline V gene encodes CDR1 SEHNR and CDR2 FQNEAQ (reference sequence). This CDR3 has 15 amino acids. CDR3 region: CASSLEPTGLAEAFF. CDR3 nucleotide sequence: TGTGCCAGCAGCTTAGAACCGACAGGGCTCGCTGAAGCTTTCTTT.

CDR3 in amino acids: CASSKESGGASQETQYF. CDR3 DNA: TGTGCCAGCAGCAAAGAATCTGGCGGGGCCTCTCAAGAGACCCAGTACTTC. The rearrangement links TRBV21-1 to TRBJ2-5; the table's TRBD2 call for D was not verified on the DNA. TRBV21-1 corresponds to a pseudogene. The CDR3 loop spans 17 amino acids.

J is TRBJ1-4 and V is TRBV28; D call uncertain. CDR1 and CDR2 from the germline V gene are MDHEN and SYDVKM. This CDR3 region has 12 residues. Trimming shortened V by 3 bases and J by 16 bases, and 15 bases separated the two germline ends. DNA of the CDR3: TGTGCCAGCAGTTTTGGGGAGGCTACCAAGTTTTTT. It translates to CASSFGEATKFF.

This chain connects TRBV5-1 to TRBJ1-2, with D unclear. CDR3 size: 13 residues. CDR1 and CDR2 (germline): SGHRS, YFSETQ. V was trimmed by 2 bases and J by 4 bases, leaving 9 bases between them. The CDR3 protein is CASSLEAGYGYTF. The CDR3 region has the DNA TGCGCCAGCAGCTTAGAGGCGGGCTATGGCTACACCTTC.

The chain links TRBV29-1 to TRBJ2-3; D possibly corresponds to TRBD1 (6 bases). V was cut by 4 bases and J by 4 bases, with 18 bases left in between. Per the germline V gene, CDR1 is SQVTM and CDR2 is ANQGSEA. The CDR3 covers 15 residues. The CDR3 DNA sequence: TGCAGCGTTGGCGCGATGGACAGTACCCCAGATACGCAGTATTTT. Encoded protein: CSVGAMDSTPDTQYF.

The chain joins TRBV14 to TRBJ2-7; 9 nucleotides agree with TRBD1. CDR1 is SGHDN and CDR2 is FVKESK in the germline V gene. The CDR3 runs to 16 residues. Trimming cost V 4 bases and J 1 base; bases outside gene matches: 8. The CDR3 sequence is CASSLTPGQGSYEQYF. In nucleotides, the CDR3 is TGTGCCAGCAGCCTCACCCCGGGACAGGGATCCTACGAGCAGTACTTC.

The chain recombines TRBV5-4 with TRBJ2-3; D is perhaps TRBD2 (6 bases). This CDR3 has 17 amino acids. Germline CDR1 SGHNT, CDR2 YYREEE (reference sequence). V was trimmed by 1 base and J by 0 bases, leaving 15 bases between them. The CDR3 spells CASSLIGRGSSTDTQYF. The CDR3 DNA reads as TGTGCCAGCAGCTTGATCGGGCGGGGTTCAAGCACAGATACGCAGTATTTT.

The CDR3 sequence: CASSLVGTSGRSYEQYF. The CDR3 DNA sequence: TGTGCCAGCAGCTTGGTTGGGACTAGCGGGAGATCCTACGAGCAGTACTTC. The genes are TRBV5-8 and TRBJ2-7; 14 bases fit TRBD2. Germline CDR1 SGHTS, CDR2 YDEGEE. This CDR3 comprises 17 residues. Unmatched junction bases numbered 3, after V lost 0 bases and J lost 1 base.

CDR3 protein: CSVVGGQGANYGYTF. The CDR3, as DNA: TGCAGCGTTGTGGGCGGGCAGGGGGCGAACTATGGCTACACCTTC. V and J are TRBV29-1 and TRBJ1-2, with 8 bases aligning to TRBD1. The germline V gene has CDR1 SQVTM and CDR2 ANQGSEA. There are 15 residues in the CDR3. Trimming cost V 4 bases and J 2 bases; bases outside gene matches: 9.

As DNA, the CDR3 is TGTGCCAGCAGCGAACTACGACAGGAAGGGCAGTTCTTC. Its translation is CASSELRQEGQFF. The rearrangement joins TRBV9 to TRBJ2-1, with D maybe TRBD1 (6 bases). V shed 3 bases and J shed 12 bases, with 16 bases lying between them. Germline assignment: CDR1 SGDLS and CDR2 YYNGEE. The CDR3 consists of 13 residues.

The V call is TRBV19, the J call TRBJ2-5; TRBD2 matches at 9 bases. The CDR3 totals 16 residues. With 3 bases clipped from V and 5 bases from J, the junction kept 10 bases outside the gene matches. Germline V gene data show CDR1 as LNHDA and CDR2 as SQIVND (reference sequence). In DNA form, the CDR3 reads TGTGCCAGTAGTATCGTCGGCGGGGGGGCCGAGGAGACCCAGTACTTC. Translating gives CASSIVGGGAEETQYF.

The chain combines TRBV7-2 with TRBJ2-3; 7 bases match TRBD2. Trimming took 3 bases from V and 0 from J; bases not matched to a gene: 9. Germline lookup yields CDR1 SGHTA and CDR2 FQGNSA. This CDR3 contains 17 residues. The CDR3 DNA reads TGTGCCAGCAGCTTCACGAGGGAGGGCCTAAGCACAGATACGCAGTATTTT. Its translation is CASSFTREGLSTDTQYF.

Details on this clone: A read error may account for a junction end that differs from germline. The chain uses TRBV7-7 and TRBJ1-1; D remains unclear. CDR1 SSHAT and CDR2 FNYEAQ come from the germline V gene (reference sequence). The CDR3 length is 14 residues. The CDR3 region is CASSPREVNTEAFF. Written as DNA, the CDR3 is TGTGCTAGCAGCCCTCGGGAGGTGAACACTGAAGCTTTCTTT.

The rearrangement links TRBV3-1 (or the pseudogene TRBV3-2) to TRBJ2-7, with D possibly being TRBD1 (6 bases). V was clipped by 0 bases and J by 1 base, with 13 bases between them. CDR1 and CDR2 from the germline V gene are LGHDT and YNNKEL (reference sequence). There are 16 residues in the CDR3. The CDR3 region is CASSQETGLRSYEQYF. The CDR3 DNA is TGTGCCAGCAGCCAAGAGACAGGTTTAAGGTCCTACGAGCAGTACTTC.

V usage is TRBV6-5 and J usage is TRBJ1-5; 8 bases match TRBD1. This CDR3 has 15 residues. J was trimmed by 7 bases and V by 6 bases; bases with no gene match: 11. Germline V gene data show CDR1 as MNHEY and CDR2 as SVGAGI. The DNA of the CDR3 is TGTGCCAGCAGCACCGGGACAGGCGGGACCCAGCCCCAGCATTTT. Amino acid sequence: CASSTGTGGTQPQHF.

This clone was picked up a small number of times. The V and J genes are TRBV6-5 and TRBJ1-1; D is possibly TRBD1 (6 bases). The CDR3 covers 14 residues. The ends were cut back, 6 bases at V and 4 bases at J, with 15 bases in the middle. Germline V lookup: CDR1 MNHEY, CDR2 SVGAGI. CDR3 amino acids: CASRTTGQATEAFF. CDR3 DNA: TGTGCCAGCAGGACTACAGGGCAGGCCACTGAAGCTTTCTTT.

The rearrangement joins TRBV5-1 to TRBJ2-2; 8 bases are a match to TRBD2. V lost 5 bases and J lost 6; bases outside the gene matches: 15. Germline CDR1 reads SGHRS; CDR2 reads YFSETQ. The CDR3 runs 17 residues. CDR3 loop: CASRSTPGLDKSGELFF. The CDR3 DNA is TGCGCCAGCAGGTCAACCCCGGGACTAGATAAGTCCGGGGAGCTGTTTTTT.

The genes are TRBV18 and TRBJ2-6, with 7 positions matching TRBD1. Germline CDR1 and CDR2: KGHSH and LQKENI. J lost 5 bases, V lost 3 bases, and 7 bases had no gene match. The CDR3 totals 16 residues. CDR3 nucleotide sequence: TGTGCCAGCTCACCGACAGGGACCCCCTGGGCCAACGTCCTGACTTTC. It codes for CASSPTGTPWANVLTF.

The DNA for the CDR3 is TGTGCCAGCAGTTTATCTTGGGGGGGCACTGAAGCTTTCTTT. Translated, it gives CASSLSWGGTEAFF. The rearrangement links TRBV27 to TRBJ1-1; perhaps TRBD1 as D (5 bases). Germline-derived CDR1 and CDR2 are MNHEY and SMNVEV (reference sequence). Between the trimmed V and J ends, which lost 0 bases and 4 bases, there was a span of 9 bases. This CDR3 is 14 amino acids long.

Note on this clone: One end of the junction is discordant with germline, which a read error may explain. The chain recombines TRBV18 with TRBJ2-6, with 7 nucleotides matching TRBD1. Germline loops: CDR1 KGHSH, CDR2 LQKENI. The CDR3 runs to 17 residues. In DNA, the CDR3 is TGTGCCAGCTCCCCACCCACAGGGGTGACTGGGGCCAACGTCCTGACTTTC. Amino acid sequence: CASSPPTGVTGANVLTF.

The chain recombines TRBV29-1 with TRBJ2-3; 8 nucleotides line up with TRBD1. The CDR3 has 14 residues. Unmatched junction bases numbered 3, after V lost 2 bases and J lost 2 bases. CDR1 and CDR2 from the germline V gene are SQVTM and ANQGSEA. CDR3 coding DNA: TGCAGCGTTGAAACAGGGGGTAACACAGATACGCAGTATTTT. Residues: CSVETGGNTDTQYF.

The V and J genes are TRBV4-2 and TRBJ2-1; D remains unclear. With 0 bases removed from V and 0 bases from J, the gap between germline ends came to 6 bases. Germline V lookup: CDR1 LGHNA, CDR2 YNFKEQ. The CDR3 covers 15 residues. For the CDR3, the DNA is TGTGCCAGCAGCCAAGACCATTCCTCCTACAATGAGCAGTTCTTC. Protein sequence: CASSQDHSSYNEQFF.

V is TRBV12-3 or TRBV12-4 and J is TRBJ1-5; tentative D call: TRBD1 (5 bases). Trimming shortened V by 8 bases and J by 5 bases, and 13 bases separated the two germline ends. This CDR3 is built from 13 residues. The CDR3 reads CASSGRADQPQHF. The CDR3 DNA sequence: TGTGCCAGCTCCGGCAGGGCCGATCAGCCCCAGCATTTT.

The V and J genes are TRBV27 and TRBJ2-7; D remains ambiguous. The CDR3 extends over 13 amino acids. Trimming took off 0 bases at V and 3 bases at J, with 6 bases between the two ends. Germline loops: CDR1 MNHEY, CDR2 SMNVEV (reference sequence). The CDR3 spells CASSLSVLYEQYF. In nucleotides, the CDR3 is TGTGCCAGCAGTTTATCGGTACTCTACGAGCAGTACTTC.

V gene TRBV7-8 combines with J gene TRBJ1-2, with 10 bases fitting TRBD1. Germline V gene lookup returns CDR1 SGHVS and CDR2 FQNEAQ. After removal of 2 bases from V and 7 bases from J, the junction contained 7 bases not matched to a gene. The CDR3 sequence is 15 residues long. The CDR3, as DNA: TGTGCCAGCAGCTTAAGTGACAGGGGGCGGGTTGGCTACACCTTC. It is translated as CASSLSDRGRVGYTF.

The chain has TRBV10-3 and TRBJ1-2, with D hard to call. CDR3 size: 12 residues. V was clipped by 10 bases and J by 4 bases, with 13 bases between them. Germline CDR1 and CDR2: ENHRY and SYGVKD. CDR3 nucleotides: TGTGCCACCCGTTCTGAGGGCTATGGCTACACCTTC. This sequence encodes CATRSEGYGYTF.

The chain carries TRBV11-2 and TRBJ1-5, with 9 bases aligning to TRBD1. The junction had 9 bases not matched to a gene; V was cut back by 6 bases and J by 9 bases. This CDR3 contains 14 residues. The germline CDR1 and CDR2 sequences are SGHAT and FQNNGV. CDR3 region: CASSSGQGKMPQHF. DNA of the CDR3: TGTGCCAGCAGTTCGGGACAGGGAAAAATGCCCCAGCATTTT.